The 11 T cell receptor beta chains presented below share a single source sample, sequenced in a study of T cells in Graves' hyperthyroidism and ophthalmopathy. RNA transcripts gave rise to amplified TCR beta CDR3 regions. HTBI primers were employed in a first-round RT-PCR of the TCR CDR3. TCRdb processed the multiplex PCR reads anew with MiXCR; each CDR3 protein has one entry. The data show 350,000 to 400,000 distinct CDR3 sequences, with 15% seen just once and approximately 32% held by the top ten. The sequencing input was blood. The receptors were sampled from a woman younger than 45 with Graves' hyperthyroidism.

This clonotype occurred many times. V and J are TRBV11-2 and TRBJ2-3; D possibly corresponds to TRBD1 (6 bases). The germline gives CDR1 SGHAT, CDR2 FQNNGV. This CDR3 comprises 14 residues. Trimming left V 2 bases short and J 0 bases short, with 6 bases between. As DNA, the CDR3 is TGTGCCAGCAGCTTACAGGGGAGCACAGATACGCAGTATTTT. This codes for CASSLQGSTDTQYF. The full variable domain, its missing parts supplied by reference TRBV11-2 and TRBJ2-3, is EAGVAQSPRYKIIEKRQSVAFWCNPISGHATLYWYQQILGQGPKLLIQFQNNGVVDDSQLPKDRFSAERLKGVDSTLKIQPAKLEDSAVYLCASSLQGSTDTQYFGPGTRLTVL.

This clonotype was detected a few times. The chain uses TRBV11-1 and TRBJ2-2; 8 bases match TRBD1. The CDR3 is made up of 14 amino acids. V was pared by 3 bases and J by 5 bases, with 2 bases of the junction left unmatched. Germline CDR1 is SGHAT and CDR2 is FQDESV (reference sequence). CDR3 coding DNA: TGTGCCAGCAGCTTCCAGGGGGCAACCGGGGAGCTGTTTTTT. This translates into CASSFQGATGELFF.

The chain carries TRBV7-3 and TRBJ2-1; 9 bases align to TRBD2. V lost 8 bases, J lost 5 bases, and 10 bases stayed unmatched. This CDR3 has 15 amino acids. The germline CDR1 and CDR2 sequences are SGHTA and FQGTGA. The CDR3 DNA reads TGTGCCAGCTCCGACCGACTAGCGGCGAACAATGAGCAGTTCTTC. It yields the protein CASSDRLAANNEQFF.

This chain connects TRBV29-1 to TRBJ2-7; 10 bases fit TRBD1. The CDR3 loop spans 14 amino acids. In germline, CDR1 is SQVTM, CDR2 ANQGSEA. Germline trimming cut 7 bases from V and 3 bases from J; bases unmatched to any gene: 9. CDR3 DNA: TGCAGCGCCGGGACAGGGGACTCTCTCTACGAGCAGTACTTC. It yields the protein CSAGTGDSLYEQYF.

The V and J genes are TRBV24-1 and TRBJ1-5; 9 positions match TRBD1. With V trimmed by 2 bases and J by 4 bases, 5 bases remained unmatched. Germline V gene data show CDR1 as KGHDR and CDR2 as SFDVKD. The CDR3 is 16 amino acids. The CDR3 DNA follows: TGTGCCACCAGTGATTCCCGGACAGGGGTGAATCAGCCCCAGCATTTT. Translation: CATSDSRTGVNQPQHF.

This sequence joins TRBV27 and TRBJ2-7; possibly TRBD1 or TRBD2 for D (5 bases each). The CDR3 has 14 residues. V was shortened by 3 bases and J by 4 bases, with 13 bases between the two germline ends. Germline V gene data show CDR1 as MNHEY and CDR2 as SMNVEV (reference sequence). The CDR3 protein is CASSFGTEGYEQYF. The CDR3 DNA follows: TGTGCCAGCAGTTTTGGGACGGAAGGATACGAGCAGTACTTC.

This chain joins TRBV5-6 and TRBJ1-5, with 8 bases that match TRBD1. The CDR3 totals 16 residues. Germline V lookup: CDR1 SGHDT, CDR2 YYEEEE. Trimming took 4 bases from V and 0 from J; bases not matched to a gene: 6. The CDR3 nucleotides are TGTGCCAGCAGCGGAGGGACAGGCCTTAGCAATCAGCCCCAGCATTTT. It yields the protein CASSGGTGLSNQPQHF.

The chain recombines TRBV3-1 with TRBJ2-7; D not certain. V lost 1 base to trimming and J lost 5 bases, with 9 bases between them. The germline CDR1 and CDR2 sequences are LGHDT and YNNKEL (reference sequence). The length of the CDR3 is 13 residues. CDR3: CASSQGAGNEQYF. The CDR3 coding sequence is TGTGCCAGCAGCCAAGGGGCCGGTAACGAGCAGTACTTC.

The table lists this clonotype with many counts. This sequence joins TRBV6-1 and TRBJ1-2, with D unclear. The CDR3 is 13 residues long. Trimming shortened V by 6 bases and J by 3 bases, and 11 bases separated the two germline ends. The germline gives CDR1 MNHNS, CDR2 SASEGT. CDR3 amino acids: CASRGASDYGYTF. CDR3 sequence (DNA): TGTGCCAGCAGGGGCGCCTCGGACTATGGCTACACCTTC.

This clonotype was counted at least ten times. The rearrangement uses TRBV2 and TRBJ1-1, with 7 nucleotides matching TRBD1. Germline V lookup: CDR1 SNHLY, CDR2 FYNNEI. V was clipped by 8 bases and J by 0 bases; unmatched bases: 9. The CDR3 is made up of 15 amino acids. CDR3 coding DNA: TGTGCCAGCCGAGAGACAGGGTTAATGAACACTGAAGCTTTCTTT. This translates into CASRETGLMNTEAFF.

This clonotype was counted at least ten times. The gene calls are TRBV5-1 and TRBJ2-7; tentative D call: TRBD1 (6 bases). CDR3 size: 16 residues. Germline CDR1 is SGHRS and CDR2 is YFSETQ. Trimming cost V 0 bases and J 1 base, with 14 bases left between them. For the CDR3, the DNA is TGCGCCAGCAGCTTGGACGCGACAGGACTTTCCTACGAGCAGTACTTC. As protein: CASSLDATGLSYEQYF.